This TCR beta chain is drawn from a study of ipilimumab plus nivolumab after autologous stem cell transplantation. Study-level background: Median doses per patient: 5 ipilimumab, about 8 nivolumab.

Only one count was recorded for this clone. Clones were read by immunoSEQ multiplex PCR, and TCRdb kept only the in-frame ones, dropping some. The sample has approximately 10,000 clones, roughly three quarters seen once. Trimming left V 2 bases short and J 4 bases short, with 13 bases between. CDR3 length: 15 residues. The germline V gene has CDR1 SEHNR and CDR2 FQNEAQ (reference sequence). This sample comprised PBMCs, obtained in a trial of ipilimumab plus nivolumab as post-transplant consolidation. This chain uses TRBV7-9 with TRBJ2-3; D possibly corresponds to TRBD1 (6 bases). This clonotype originated in a male donor with diffuse large B-cell lymphoma. The CDR3 sequence: CASSLNREYADTQYF. CDR3 bases: TGTGCCAGCAGCTTAAACAGGGAATACGCAGATACGCAGTATTTT.